The text below deals with one T cell receptor (beta chain). Its antigen remains unknown. Amplified TCR beta CDR3 regions derived from RNA transcripts. TCR CDR3 underwent first-round RT-PCR with the HTBI primer set. In TCRdb, the multiplex PCR reads were re-called with MiXCR into one record per CDR3 protein. The sample has about 400,000 distinct CDR3 sequences; roughly 15% are singletons. The data were taken from a study of T cells in Graves' hyperthyroidism and ophthalmopathy. General study findings and limits: Most expanded thyroid clonotypes above 0.001 also appeared in blood. Ophthalmopathy stood apart from stable hyperthyroidism in a 13 V-J model.

The junction had 11 bases not matched to a gene; V was cut back by 2 bases and J by 2 bases. This CDR3 comprises 17 residues. Germline CDR1 is MNHEY and CDR2 is SVGAGI. PBMCs stemmed from approximately 10 ml fresh peripheral blood. Material for sequencing was blood. The rearrangement links TRBV6-5 to TRBJ2-7; 8 bases are shared with TRBD2. The TCR originated in a woman in her sixties with Graves' ophthalmopathy. This CDR3 reads CASSYGDSGTYAYEQYF. Here the CDR3 DNA reads TGTGCCAGCAGTTACGGGGATAGCGGGACCTACGCCTACGAGCAGTACTTC.